Here is one TCR beta chain with its context. Its antigen is unidentified. Its ends do not fully match the called genes, so a read error is possible. These data belong to a study of T cells in Graves' hyperthyroidism and ophthalmopathy. Overall study results and limits: In simple terms, a model built on 13 V-J features told ophthalmopathy apart from stable hyperthyroidism.

Criteria for exclusion of patients were uncontrolled infection, other autoimmune disease, pregnancy or lactation. The CDR3 regions of TCR beta were amplified from RNA transcripts. The primer set for the first-round RT-PCR of the TCR CDR3 was HTBI. TCRdb itself ran the multiplex PCR reads through MiXCR, one entry per CDR3 protein. Among around 300,000 distinct CDR3 sequences, roughly 20% were seen once, and the ten largest hold around two thirds. The CDR3 covers 14 residues. Germline V gives CDR1 MNHGY, CDR2 SVAAGI. The J gene is TRBJ1-2, the V gene TRBV6-9; 7 bases are a match to TRBD1. The sample consisted of blood. This receptor was obtained from a man aged 25-45 years with Graves' ophthalmopathy. As DNA, the CDR3 is TGTGCCAGCAGTGATTCTACAGGGGACTATGGCTACACCTTC. Protein sequence: CASSDSTGDYGYTF.